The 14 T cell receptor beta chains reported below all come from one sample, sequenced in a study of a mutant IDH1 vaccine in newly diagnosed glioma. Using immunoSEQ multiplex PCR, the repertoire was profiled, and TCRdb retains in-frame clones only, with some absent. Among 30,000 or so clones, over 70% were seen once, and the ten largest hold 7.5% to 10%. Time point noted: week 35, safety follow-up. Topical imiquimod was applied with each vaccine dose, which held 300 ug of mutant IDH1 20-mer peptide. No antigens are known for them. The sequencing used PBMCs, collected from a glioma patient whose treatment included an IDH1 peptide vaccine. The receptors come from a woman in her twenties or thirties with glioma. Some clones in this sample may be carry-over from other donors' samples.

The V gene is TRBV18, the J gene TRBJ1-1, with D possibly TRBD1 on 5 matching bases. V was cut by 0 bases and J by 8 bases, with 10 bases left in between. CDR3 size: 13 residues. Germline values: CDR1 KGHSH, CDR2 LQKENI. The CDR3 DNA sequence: TGTGCCAGCTCACCACCGGACGGGACGGAAGCTTTCTTT. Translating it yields CASSPPDGTEAFF.

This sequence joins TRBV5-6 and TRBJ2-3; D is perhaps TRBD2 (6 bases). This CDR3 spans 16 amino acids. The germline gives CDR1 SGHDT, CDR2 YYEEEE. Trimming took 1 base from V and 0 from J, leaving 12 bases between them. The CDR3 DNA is TGTGCCAGCAGCTTGCGGGGGATACAGAGCACAGATACGCAGTATTTT. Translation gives CASSLRGIQSTDTQYF.

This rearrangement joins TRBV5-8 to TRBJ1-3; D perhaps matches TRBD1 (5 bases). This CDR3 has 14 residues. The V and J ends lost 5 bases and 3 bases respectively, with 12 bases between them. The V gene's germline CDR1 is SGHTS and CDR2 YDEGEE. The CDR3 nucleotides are TGTGCCAGCAGATGGGACCCGGGTGGAAACACCATATATTTT. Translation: CASRWDPGGNTIYF.

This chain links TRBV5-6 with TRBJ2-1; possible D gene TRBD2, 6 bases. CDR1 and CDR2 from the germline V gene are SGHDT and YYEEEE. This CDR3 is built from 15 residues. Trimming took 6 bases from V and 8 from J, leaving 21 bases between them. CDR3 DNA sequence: TGTGCCAGCACCCCCATCGTGGGCGGGAACTATGAGCAGTTCTTC. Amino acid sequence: CASTPIVGGNYEQFF. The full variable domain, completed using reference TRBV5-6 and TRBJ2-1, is DAGVTQSPTHLIKTRGQQVTLRCSPKSGHDTVSWYQQALGQGPQFIFQYYEEEERQRGNFPDRFSGHQFPNYSSELNVNALLLGDSALYLCASTPIVGGNYEQFFGPGTRLTVL.

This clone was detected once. The chain's CDR3 is CASSVVGGGETQYF. CDR3 DNA: TGTGCCAGCAGCGTCGTGGGGGGAGGGGAGACCCAGTACTTC. The chain is built from TRBV9 and TRBJ2-5; 7 bases agree with TRBD2. The J segment lost 5 bases and the V segment lost 2 bases, leaving 6 bases of the junction unmatched. The CDR3 covers 14 residues. Germline V CDR1 and CDR2: SGDLS, YYNGEE.

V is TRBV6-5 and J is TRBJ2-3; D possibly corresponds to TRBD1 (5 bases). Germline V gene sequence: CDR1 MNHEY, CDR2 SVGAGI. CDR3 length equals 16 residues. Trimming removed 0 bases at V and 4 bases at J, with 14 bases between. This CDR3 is CASSYSRNRIPDTQYF. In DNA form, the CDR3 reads TGTGCCAGCAGTTACTCGAGGAACAGGATCCCAGATACGCAGTATTTT.

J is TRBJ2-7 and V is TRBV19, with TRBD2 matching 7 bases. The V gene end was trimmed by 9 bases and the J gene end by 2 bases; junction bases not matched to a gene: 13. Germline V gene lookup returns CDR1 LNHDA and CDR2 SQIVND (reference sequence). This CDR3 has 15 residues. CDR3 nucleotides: TGTGCCAGCAAGGTCGGGCTAGCGGACGCCTACGAGCAGTACTTC. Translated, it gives CASKVGLADAYEQYF.

The CDR3 coding sequence is TGTGCCAGCAGCACCTGGACAGGGGAGGGCTATGGCTACACCTTC. This codes for CASSTWTGEGYGYTF. V usage is TRBV9 and J usage is TRBJ1-2, with TRBD1 matching 9 bases. Looked up from germline, CDR1 is SGDLS and CDR2 is YYNGEE. The CDR3 covers 15 residues. V gave up 4 bases and J gave up 4 bases; unmatched junction bases: 8.

The CDR3 DNA reads as TGTGCCACCCAAAATCCGGGACAGATGAACACTGAAGCTTTCTTT. Its translation is CATQNPGQMNTEAFF. This chain links TRBV15 with TRBJ1-1; 7 nucleotides agree with TRBD1. This CDR3 comprises 15 residues. CDR1 is LNHNV and CDR2 is YYDKDF in the germline V gene (reference sequence). V shed 8 bases, J shed 0 bases, and the junction held 9 bases outside the gene matches.

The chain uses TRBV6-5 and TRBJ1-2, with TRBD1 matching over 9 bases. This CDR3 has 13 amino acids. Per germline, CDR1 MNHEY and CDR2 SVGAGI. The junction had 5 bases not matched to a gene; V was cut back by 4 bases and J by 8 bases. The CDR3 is CASSFGQGRGYTF. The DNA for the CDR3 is TGTGCCAGCAGTTTCGGACAGGGGCGAGGCTACACCTTC.

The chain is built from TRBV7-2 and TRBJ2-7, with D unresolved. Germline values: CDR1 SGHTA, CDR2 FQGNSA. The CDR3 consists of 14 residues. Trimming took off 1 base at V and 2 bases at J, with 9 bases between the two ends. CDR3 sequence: CASSLGPSAYEQYF. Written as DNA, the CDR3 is TGTGCCAGCAGCTTAGGGCCTTCGGCCTACGAGCAGTACTTC.

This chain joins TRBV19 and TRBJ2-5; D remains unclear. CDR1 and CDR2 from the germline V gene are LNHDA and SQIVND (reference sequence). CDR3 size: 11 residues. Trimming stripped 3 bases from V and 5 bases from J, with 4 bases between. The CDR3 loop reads CASSMGETQYF. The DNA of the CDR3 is TGTGCCAGTAGTATGGGGGAGACCCAGTACTTC.

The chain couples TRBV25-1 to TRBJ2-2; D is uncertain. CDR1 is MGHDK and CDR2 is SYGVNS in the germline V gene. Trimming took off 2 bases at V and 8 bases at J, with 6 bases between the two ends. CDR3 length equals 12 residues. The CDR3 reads CASSEMRGELFF. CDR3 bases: TGTGCCAGCAGTGAAATGAGGGGGGAGCTGTTTTTT.

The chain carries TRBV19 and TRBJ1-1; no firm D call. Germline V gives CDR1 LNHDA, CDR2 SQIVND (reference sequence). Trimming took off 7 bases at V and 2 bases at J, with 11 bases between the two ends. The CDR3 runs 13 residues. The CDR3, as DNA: TGTGCCAGTAAGGTGTTTTCAAACACTGAAGCTTTCTTT. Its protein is CASKVFSNTEAFF.